Each of the 23 T cell receptor beta chains below was sequenced from the same sample in a study of shared T cell receptors in the human thymus. Only in-frame clones appear in the TCRdb table, and some are missing; sequencing was by immunoSEQ multiplex PCR. The sample records 450,000 to 650,000 clones, 70% to 80% being singletons. The data also belong to a second study, concerning human thymus T cells.

Input material: thymocytes. The source is a boy under two years old with a congenital heart defect.

V and J are TRBV30 and TRBJ2-7; 8 nucleotides line up with TRBD1. Germline values: CDR1 GTSNPN, CDR2 SVGIG (reference sequence). V gave up 4 bases and J gave up 0 bases; unmatched junction bases: 20. The CDR3 sequence is 19 residues long. CDR3 DNA sequence: TGTGCCTGGAACAAGGGAAAACCACCCGGGACAGGTTCCTCCTACGAGCAGTACTTC. This encodes CAWNKGKPPGTGSSYEQYF.

This sequence joins TRBV7-9 and TRBJ2-3, with 8 bases matching TRBD1. Germline V gene lookup returns CDR1 SEHNR and CDR2 FQNEAQ (reference sequence). The V gene end was trimmed by 0 bases and the J gene end by 5 bases; junction bases not matched to a gene: 16. CDR3 size: 19 residues. CDR3 loop: CASSLAPLRDRMEVDTQYF. CDR3 nucleotides: TGTGCCAGCAGCTTAGCGCCCCTCCGGGACAGGATGGAGGTAGATACGCAGTATTTT.

The chain couples TRBV7-9 to TRBJ1-5; 10 bases line up with TRBD1. Germline loops: CDR1 SEHNR, CDR2 FQNEAQ (reference sequence). The CDR3 consists of 15 residues. The J segment lost 7 bases and the V segment lost 5 bases, leaving 8 bases of the junction unmatched. Here the CDR3 DNA reads TGTGCCAGCAGCGGGGGACAGGGGTTCGTACAGCCCCAGCATTTT. Its protein product is CASSGGQGFVQPQHF.

The table lists this clone with a few counts. The chain has TRBV20-1 and TRBJ2-7; D unclear. Germline V gene data show CDR1 as DFQATT and CDR2 as SNEGSKA (reference sequence). This CDR3 is 11 amino acids long. Deletions cut 3 bases from V and 5 bases from J, with 8 bases between. CDR3 region: CSASLGHEQYF. DNA for the CDR3: TGCAGTGCTAGCCTAGGCCACGAGCAGTACTTC.

The chain employs TRBV27 and TRBJ2-5; maybe TRBD2 (5 bases). The CDR3 spans 16 residues. Germline lookup yields CDR1 MNHEY and CDR2 SMNVEV (reference sequence). V was shortened by 4 bases and J by 6 bases, with 21 bases between the two germline ends. This CDR3 is CASSSDADGTRKTQYF. CDR3 nucleotide sequence: TGTGCCAGCAGTTCCGATGCGGACGGAACTAGAAAGACCCAGTACTTC.

This clone showed up just a few times. The rearrangement joins TRBV14 to TRBJ1-4; no clear D. Germline V gene sequence: CDR1 SGHDN, CDR2 FVKESK. The CDR3 covers 14 residues. V was clipped by 1 base and J by 7 bases, with 10 bases between them. CDR3 region: CASSQGRSVEKLFF. CDR3 DNA sequence: TGTGCCAGCAGCCAAGGCCGGTCGGTTGAAAAACTGTTTTTT. The entire variable domain, with the rest obtained from reference TRBV14 and TRBJ1-4, is as follows: EAGVTQFPSHSVIEKGQTVTLRCDPISGHDNLYWYRRVMGKEIKFLLHFVKESKQDESGMPNNRFLAERTGGTYSTLKVQPAELEDSGVYFCASSQGRSVEKLFFGSGTQLSVL.

The chain employs TRBV11-2 and TRBJ1-1; TRBD1 matches 8 bases. CDR1 is SGHAT and CDR2 is FQNNGV in the germline V gene. After removal of 0 bases from V and 6 bases from J, the junction contained 18 bases not matched to a gene. The CDR3 is made up of 19 amino acids. The CDR3 DNA reads TGTGCCAGCAGCTTAGATCTTATTACGGACAGGGAGGGGGAGGCTGAAGCTTTCTTT. Translation gives CASSLDLITDREGEAEAFF.

The rearrangement links TRBV28 to TRBJ1-5, with D unresolved. The CDR3 is 15 residues long. V was shortened by 6 bases and J by 4 bases, with 16 bases between the two germline ends. Germline V gene lookup returns CDR1 MDHEN and CDR2 SYDVKM. DNA of the CDR3: TGTGCCAGCAGATCAAAGGTGGGCCCTAATCAGCCCCAGCATTTT. This sequence encodes CASRSKVGPNQPQHF.

The chain couples TRBV18 to TRBJ2-3; TRBD2 matches at 11 bases. The CDR3 is made up of 18 amino acids. Germline assignment: CDR1 KGHSH and CDR2 LQKENI. J was trimmed by 0 bases and V by 0 bases; bases with no gene match: 5. CDR3 region: CASSPPTSGTCSTDTQYF. In DNA form, the CDR3 reads TGTGCCAGCTCACCACCGACTAGCGGGACCTGTAGCACAGATACGCAGTATTTT.

The rearrangement joins TRBV12-5 to TRBJ2-7; 8 nucleotides match TRBD2. The CDR3 runs 15 residues. The V and J ends lost 5 bases and 2 bases, in that order; junction bases with no gene match: 8. The germline V gene encodes CDR1 LGHNT and CDR2 FRNRAP. The CDR3 DNA is TGTGCTAGTGGTGTCGTTAGCGGGGTGACCTACGAGCAGTACTTC. Its protein product is CASGVVSGVTYEQYF.

This clone was detected only once. V and J are TRBV4-2 and TRBJ1-4, with D uncertain. The CDR3 spans 16 residues. V was pared by 2 bases and J by 7 bases, with 17 bases between. From germline, CDR1 is LGHNA and CDR2 YNFKEQ. CDR3 protein: CASSQPEVGRGEKLFF. CDR3 bases: TGTGCCAGCAGCCAACCCGAGGTGGGTAGAGGTGAAAAACTGTTTTTT.

This clone was recorded a few times. The chain joins TRBV4-2 to TRBJ2-7; TRBD2 aligns across 12 bases. The CDR3 covers 17 residues. J was trimmed by 2 bases and V by 3 bases; bases with no gene match: 8. Germline CDR1 is LGHNA and CDR2 is YNFKEQ. CDR3 amino acids: CASSHPGLAGTPYEQYF. In DNA, the CDR3 is TGTGCCAGCAGCCACCCCGGACTAGCGGGAACCCCCTACGAGCAGTACTTC.

This clone showed up just once. Different DNA sequences within this sample yield the same CDR3. The V call is TRBV4-2, the J call TRBJ2-5; no reliable D call. CDR1 and CDR2 (germline): LGHNA, YNFKEQ. This CDR3 region has 12 residues. V was shortened by 0 bases and J by 5 bases, with 4 bases between the two germline ends. The CDR3 nucleotides are TGTGCCAGCAGCCAAGACTTGGAGACCCAGTACTTC. Translated: CASSQDLETQYF.

J is TRBJ1-4 and V is TRBV29-1; 7 positions match TRBD1. J gave up 2 bases and V 4 bases, and 1 base lay outside the gene matches. CDR3 length: 13 residues. Looked up from germline, CDR1 is SQVTM and CDR2 is ANQGSEA. The CDR3 DNA follows: TGCAGCGTTGGAGGGGGCACTAATGAAAAACTGTTTTTT. Encoded protein: CSVGGGTNEKLFF. The full variable domain, with the rest looked up from reference TRBV29-1 and TRBJ1-4, is SAVISQKPSRDICQRGTSLTIQCQVDSQVTMMFWYRQQPGQSLTLIATANQGSEATYESGFVIDKFPISRPNLTFSTLTVSNMSPEDSSIYLCSVGGGTNEKLFFGSGTQLSVL.

The V and J genes are TRBV11-2 and TRBJ2-7; no clear D. The V gene's germline CDR1 is SGHAT and CDR2 FQNNGV. This CDR3 has 16 residues. The V gene lost 3 bases and the J gene lost 0 bases, with 15 bases spanning the gap. The CDR3 coding sequence is TGTGCCAGCAGCTTTAGACTGCCTCCGAGCTCCTACGAGCAGTACTTC. Translation: CASSFRLPPSSYEQYF.

The chain uses TRBV5-8 and TRBJ1-1, with D perhaps TRBD1 (5 bases). Germline assignment: CDR1 SGHTS and CDR2 YDEGEE. Trimming stripped 6 bases from V and 1 base from J, with 16 bases between. CDR3 size: 15 residues. CDR3 region: CASIPSGWRNTEAFF. The CDR3, as DNA: TGTGCCAGCATCCCATCAGGGTGGAGGAACACTGAAGCTTTCTTT.

Only one count was recorded for this clone. J is TRBJ2-7 and V is TRBV25-1; D ambiguous. Trimming took 2 bases from V and 4 from J, leaving 12 bases between them. Germline V gene lookup returns CDR1 MGHDK and CDR2 SYGVNS. This CDR3 contains 14 residues. This chain's CDR3 is CASSEPMAEYEQYF. Here the CDR3 DNA reads TGTGCCAGCAGTGAACCTATGGCGGAATACGAGCAGTACTTC.

This chain uses TRBV7-9 with TRBJ1-4, with TRBD1 as a possible D gene (6 bases). The CDR3 loop spans 19 amino acids. The germline gives CDR1 SEHNR, CDR2 FQNEAQ (reference sequence). Trimming cost V 5 bases and J 6 bases, with 28 bases left between them. CDR3 DNA: TGTGCCAGCAGCCTTTTCCTCCCCCATAAACAGGGATGGGATGAAAAACTGTTTTTT. Amino acids: CASSLFLPHKQGWDEKLFF.

J is TRBJ2-5 and V is TRBV18; the match to TRBD2 covers 8 bases. V was clipped by 0 bases and J by 4 bases; unmatched bases: 10. Germline V lookup: CDR1 KGHSH, CDR2 LQKENI. This CDR3 region has 17 residues. The CDR3 protein is CASSPPILAGVGETQYF. DNA of the CDR3: TGTGCCAGCTCACCACCGATCCTAGCGGGCGTGGGAGAGACCCAGTACTTC. The variable domain in full, with the rest retrieved from reference TRBV18 and TRBJ2-5, is NAGVMQNPRHLVRRRGQEARLRCSPMKGHSHVYWYRQLPEEGLKFMVYLQKENIIDESGMPKERFSAEFPKEGPSILRIQQVVRGDSAAYFCASSPPILAGVGETQYFGPGTRLLVL.

The chain couples TRBV7-2 to TRBJ2-7; D unresolved. The CDR3 has 14 residues. Trimming removed 5 bases at V and 6 bases at J, with 17 bases between. Germline lookup yields CDR1 SGHTA and CDR2 FQGNSA. CDR3 DNA sequence: TGTGCCAGCAGCCCAGGCCTGCCCCCCCGCGAGCAGTACTTC. Translated, it gives CASSPGLPPREQYF.

The chain combines TRBV9 with TRBJ2-2; tentatively, D is TRBD1 (5 bases). The CDR3 runs 14 residues. CDR1 SGDLS and CDR2 YYNGEE come from the germline V gene. The V end lost 4 bases, the J end lost 0 bases, and 7 bases lay between the germline ends. The CDR3 protein is CASSRGPNTGELFF. DNA for the CDR3: TGTGCCAGCAGCAGGGGCCCGAACACCGGGGAGCTGTTTTTT.

This clone was counted a single time. This sequence joins TRBV28 and TRBJ2-5, with a tentative D call TRBD2 (5 bases). The germline CDR1 and CDR2 sequences are MDHEN and SYDVKM. V was trimmed by 7 bases and J by 1 base, leaving 10 bases between them. The CDR3 consists of 13 residues. The CDR3 DNA follows: TGTGCCAGCACCCCCGGGGTCCAAGAGACCCAGTACTTC. Protein sequence: CASTPGVQETQYF.

There are a few counts of this clone. The chain recombines TRBV6-6 with TRBJ2-7; 8 nucleotides align to TRBD1. CDR3 length equals 15 residues. V shed 6 bases, J shed 3 bases, and the junction held 10 bases outside the gene matches. Germline CDR1 reads MNHNY; CDR2 reads SVGAGI (reference sequence). CDR3 in DNA: TGTGCCAGCAGACTCCCGGACAGGGAAAACTACGAGCAGTACTTC. The encoded protein is CASRLPDRENYEQYF.